The following is a T cell receptor (beta chain) sequence with its context. What it recognizes is unknown. This record comes from a study of OX40 agonist ivuxolimab in advanced cancers. Turning to the study itself: Patients in the trial were receiving intravenous ivuxolimab every 2 weeks, at doses of 0.01 to 10 mg/kg.

Here immunoSEQ multiplex PCR was the method, and the copy in TCRdb shows in-frame clones only, minus some. Among roughly 64,000 clones, about 85% were seen once, and the ten largest hold around 3%. Points from the study as a whole: At 0.1-3.0 mg/kg, partial responders had clonal expansion among the lowest observed. With doses of 0.1 to 3.0 mg/kg, CD4+ and CD8+ blood T cells had undergone clonal expansion by week 6. Low normalized clonal expansion also occurred in some nonresponding patients.

The receptor was derived from an adult with an advanced solid tumor such as melanoma, head and neck, liver or kidney cancer. The specimen comprised CD4+ or CD8+ T cells sorted from blood, sampled in a trial of the OX40 agonist ivuxolimab.

CDR3: CASSPQGQGIDTQYF. The CDR3 DNA reads TGTGCCAGCAGCCCCCAGGGACAGGGAATTGATACGCAGTATTTT. The genes are TRBV28 and TRBJ2-3; TRBD1 matches 9 bases. Trimming removed 6 bases from V and 6 bases from J; junction bases left unmatched: 10. This CDR3 contains 15 residues. CDR1 is MDHEN, CDR2 SYDVKM, per germline.